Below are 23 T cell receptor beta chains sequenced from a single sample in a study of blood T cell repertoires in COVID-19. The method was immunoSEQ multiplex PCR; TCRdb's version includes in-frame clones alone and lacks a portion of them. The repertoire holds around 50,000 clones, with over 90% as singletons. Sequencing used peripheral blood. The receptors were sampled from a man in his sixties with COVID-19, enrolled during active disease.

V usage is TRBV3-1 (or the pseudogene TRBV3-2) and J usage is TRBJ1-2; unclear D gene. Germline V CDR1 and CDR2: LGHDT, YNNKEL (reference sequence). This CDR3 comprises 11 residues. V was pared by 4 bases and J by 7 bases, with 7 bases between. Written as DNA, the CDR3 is TGTGCCAGCAGCCGAGACATTGGCTACACCTTC. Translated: CASSRDIGYTF.

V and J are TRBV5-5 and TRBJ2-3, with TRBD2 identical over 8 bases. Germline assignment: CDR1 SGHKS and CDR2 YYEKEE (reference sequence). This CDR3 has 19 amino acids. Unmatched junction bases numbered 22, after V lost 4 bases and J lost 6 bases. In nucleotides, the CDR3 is TGTGCCAGCAGCCCCCATCCCGGACTAGCAAGGACTAATGGGGATACGCAGTATTTT. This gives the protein CASSPHPGLARTNGDTQYF.

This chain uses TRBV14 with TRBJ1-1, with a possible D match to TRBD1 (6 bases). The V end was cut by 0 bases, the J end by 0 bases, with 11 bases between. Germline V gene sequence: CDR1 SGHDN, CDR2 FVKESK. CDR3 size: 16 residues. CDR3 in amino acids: CASSQDWGHMNTEAFF. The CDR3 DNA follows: TGTGCCAGCAGCCAAGATTGGGGGCACATGAACACTGAAGCTTTCTTT.

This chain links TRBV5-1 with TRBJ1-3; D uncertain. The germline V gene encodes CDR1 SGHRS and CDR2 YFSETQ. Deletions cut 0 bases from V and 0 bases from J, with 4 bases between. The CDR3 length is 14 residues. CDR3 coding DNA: TGCGCCAGCAGCTTGGGCAGCTCTGGAAACACCATATATTTT. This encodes CASSLGSSGNTIYF.

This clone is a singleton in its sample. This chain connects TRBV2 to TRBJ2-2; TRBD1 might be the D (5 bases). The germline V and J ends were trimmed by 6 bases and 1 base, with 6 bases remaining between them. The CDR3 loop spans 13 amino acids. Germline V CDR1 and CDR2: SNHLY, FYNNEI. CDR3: CASRGRNTGELFF. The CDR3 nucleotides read TGTGCCAGCAGGGGGCGGAACACCGGGGAGCTGTTTTTT.

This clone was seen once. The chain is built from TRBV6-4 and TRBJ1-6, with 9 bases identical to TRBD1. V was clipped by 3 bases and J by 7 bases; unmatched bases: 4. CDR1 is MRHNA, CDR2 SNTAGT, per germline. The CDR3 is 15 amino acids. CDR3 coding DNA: TGTGCCAGCAGTGAGGCGGACAGGGGCAATTCACCCCTCCACTTT. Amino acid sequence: CASSEADRGNSPLHF.

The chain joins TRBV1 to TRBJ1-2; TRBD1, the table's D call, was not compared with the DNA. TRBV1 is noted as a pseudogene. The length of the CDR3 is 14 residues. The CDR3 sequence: CTSSPYPGHYGYTF. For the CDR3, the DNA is TGCACCAGCAGCCCCTATCCAGGGCACTATGGCTACACCTTC.

The DNA for the CDR3 is TGTGCCAGCAGTCGGACTAGCGGAACCGGGGAGCTGTTTTTT. Amino acids: CASSRTSGTGELFF. This chain links TRBV13 with TRBJ2-2, with 10 bases lining up with TRBD2. The CDR3 runs to 14 residues. V trimming: 6 bases; J trimming: 5 bases; junction bases outside the gene matches: 3. Germline CDR1 is PRHDT and CDR2 is FYEKMQ (reference sequence).

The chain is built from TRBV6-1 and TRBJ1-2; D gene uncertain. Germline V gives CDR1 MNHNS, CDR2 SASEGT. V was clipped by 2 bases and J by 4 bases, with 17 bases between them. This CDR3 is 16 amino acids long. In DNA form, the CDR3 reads TGTGCCAGCAGTGAAAATGTGGCAGCGAGTTTCTATGGCTACACCTTC. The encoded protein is CASSENVAASFYGYTF.

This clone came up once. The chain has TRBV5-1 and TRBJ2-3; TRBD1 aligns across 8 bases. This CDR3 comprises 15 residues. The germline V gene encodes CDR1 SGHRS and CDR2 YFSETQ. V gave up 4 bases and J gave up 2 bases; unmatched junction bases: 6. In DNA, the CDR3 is TGCGCCAGCAGCCAGGAGACAGGGGTCACAGATACGCAGTATTTT. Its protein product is CASSQETGVTDTQYF. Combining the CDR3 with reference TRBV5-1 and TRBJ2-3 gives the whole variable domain KAGVTQTPRYLIKTRGQQVTLSCSPISGHRSVSWYQQTPGQGLQFLFEYFSETQRNKGNFPGRFSGRQFSNSRSEMNVSTLELGDSALYLCASSQETGVTDTQYFGPGTRLTVL.

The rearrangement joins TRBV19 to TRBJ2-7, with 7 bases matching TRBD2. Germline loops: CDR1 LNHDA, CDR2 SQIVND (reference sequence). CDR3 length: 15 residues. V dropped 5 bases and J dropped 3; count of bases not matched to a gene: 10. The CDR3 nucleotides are TGTGCCAGTAGTCCCGCAGAGGGCGGGAGCTACGAGCAGTACTTC. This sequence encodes CASSPAEGGSYEQYF.

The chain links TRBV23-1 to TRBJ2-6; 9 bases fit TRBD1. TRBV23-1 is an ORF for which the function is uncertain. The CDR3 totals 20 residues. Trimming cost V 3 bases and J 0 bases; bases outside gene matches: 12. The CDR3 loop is CASSHRRDRVLGSGANVLTF. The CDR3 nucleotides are TGCGCCAGCAGTCACAGGAGGGACAGGGTCCTCGGCTCTGGGGCCAACGTCCTGACTTTC.

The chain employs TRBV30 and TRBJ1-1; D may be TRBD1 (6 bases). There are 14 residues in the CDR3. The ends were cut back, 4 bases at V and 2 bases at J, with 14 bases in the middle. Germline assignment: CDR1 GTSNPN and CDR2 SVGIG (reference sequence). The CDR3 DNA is TGTGCCTGGATTTTCGACAGGACCAACACTGAAGCTTTCTTT. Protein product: CAWIFDRTNTEAFF.

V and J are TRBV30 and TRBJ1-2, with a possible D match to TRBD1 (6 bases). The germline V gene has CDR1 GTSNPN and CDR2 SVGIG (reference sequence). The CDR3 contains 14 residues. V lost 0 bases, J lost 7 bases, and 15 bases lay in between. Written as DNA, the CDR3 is TGTGCCTGGAGTGTGCGGGGGGCGCCGTCTGGCTACACCTTC. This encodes CAWSVRGAPSGYTF.

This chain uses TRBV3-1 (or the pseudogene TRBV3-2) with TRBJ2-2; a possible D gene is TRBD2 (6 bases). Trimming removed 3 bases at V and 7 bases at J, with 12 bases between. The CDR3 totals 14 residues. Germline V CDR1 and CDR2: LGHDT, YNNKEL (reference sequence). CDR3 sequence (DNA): TGTGCCAGCAGCCAGGTGGACGGGGGCGGGGAGCTGTTTTTT. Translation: CASSQVDGGGELFF.

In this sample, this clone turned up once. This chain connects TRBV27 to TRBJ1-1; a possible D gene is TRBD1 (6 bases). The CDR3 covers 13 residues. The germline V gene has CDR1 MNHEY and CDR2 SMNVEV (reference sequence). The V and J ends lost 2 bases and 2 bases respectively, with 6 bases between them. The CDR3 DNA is TGTGCCAGCAGTTTAGGGACAAACACTGAAGCTTTCTTT. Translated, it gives CASSLGTNTEAFF.

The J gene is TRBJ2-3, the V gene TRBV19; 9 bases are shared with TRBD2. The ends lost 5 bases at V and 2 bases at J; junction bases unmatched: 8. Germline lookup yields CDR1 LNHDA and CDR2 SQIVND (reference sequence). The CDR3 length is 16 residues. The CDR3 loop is CASSLKRGAVTDTQYF. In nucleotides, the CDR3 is TGTGCCAGTAGTCTTAAGCGGGGGGCCGTCACAGATACGCAGTATTTT.

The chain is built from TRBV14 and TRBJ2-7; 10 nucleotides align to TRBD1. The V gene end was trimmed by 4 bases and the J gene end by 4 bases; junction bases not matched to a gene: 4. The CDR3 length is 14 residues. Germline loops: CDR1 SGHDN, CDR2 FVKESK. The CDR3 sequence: CASSRRDRGYEQYF. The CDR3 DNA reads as TGTGCCAGCAGCCGAAGGGACAGGGGTTACGAGCAGTACTTC.

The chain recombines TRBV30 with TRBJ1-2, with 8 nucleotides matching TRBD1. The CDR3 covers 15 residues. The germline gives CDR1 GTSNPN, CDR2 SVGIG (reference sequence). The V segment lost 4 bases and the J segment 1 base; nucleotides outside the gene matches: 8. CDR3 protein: CAWKPGQGYNYGYTF. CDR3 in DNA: TGTGCCTGGAAGCCCGGACAGGGCTATAACTATGGCTACACCTTC.

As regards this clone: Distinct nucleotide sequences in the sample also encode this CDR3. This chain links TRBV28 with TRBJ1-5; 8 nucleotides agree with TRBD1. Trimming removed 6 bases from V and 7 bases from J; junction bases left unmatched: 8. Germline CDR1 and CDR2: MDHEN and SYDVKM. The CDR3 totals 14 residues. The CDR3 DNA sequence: TGTGCCAGCAGGCCCGGACAGGGAGGGCAGCCCCAGCATTTT. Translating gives CASRPGQGGQPQHF.

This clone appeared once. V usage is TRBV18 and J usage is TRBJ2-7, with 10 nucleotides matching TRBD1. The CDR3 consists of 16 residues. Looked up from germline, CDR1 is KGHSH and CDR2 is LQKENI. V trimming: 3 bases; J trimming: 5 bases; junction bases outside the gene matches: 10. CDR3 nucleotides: TGTGCCAGCTCACCTCTAAAGGGACAGGGGATCAACGAGCAGTACTTC. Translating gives CASSPLKGQGINEQYF.

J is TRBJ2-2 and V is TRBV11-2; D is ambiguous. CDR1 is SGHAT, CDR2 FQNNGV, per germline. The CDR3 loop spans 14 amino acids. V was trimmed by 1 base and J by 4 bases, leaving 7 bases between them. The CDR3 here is CASSLAVSTGELFF. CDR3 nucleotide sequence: TGTGCCAGCAGCTTAGCCGTTAGCACCGGGGAGCTGTTTTTT.

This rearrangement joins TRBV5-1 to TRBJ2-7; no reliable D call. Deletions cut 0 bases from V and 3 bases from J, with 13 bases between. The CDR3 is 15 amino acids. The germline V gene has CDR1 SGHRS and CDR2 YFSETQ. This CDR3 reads CASSLGTQEFYEQYF. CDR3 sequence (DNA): TGCGCCAGCAGCTTGGGCACGCAGGAATTCTACGAGCAGTACTTC.